This entry lists 5 T cell receptor beta chains sequenced from one sample in a study of T-cell memory formation after mild COVID-19. TCRdb reanalysed the 5' RACE reads using MiXCR and keeps one entry per CDR3 protein. The repertoire holds some 160,000 distinct CDR3 sequences, with under 15% as singletons. Sequences were obtained from PBMCs or a T cell subset sorted from them (not recorded which). The receptors were sampled from a man aged 18 to 29 who had mild COVID-19 (a few samples of this study predate the infection). Cell type and time point are not known.

CDR3 region: CASSLDLGTSQTQYF. The CDR3 DNA is TGCGCCAGCAGCTTGGATTTAGGAACGTCACAGACCCAGTACTTC. The rearrangement links TRBV5-1 to TRBJ2-5; D gene unclear. CDR1 and CDR2 (germline): SGHRS, YFSETQ. This CDR3 spans 15 amino acids. V was pared by 0 bases and J by 6 bases, with 15 bases between.

This clonotype was observed a few times. The V and J genes are TRBV7-6 and TRBJ2-1; TRBD2 aligns across 14 bases. J gave up 1 base and V 1 base, and 9 bases lay outside the gene matches. This CDR3 has 20 residues. Germline V gene data show CDR1 as SGHVS and CDR2 as FNYEAQ. CDR3 residues: CASSLESRLAGGRSYNEQFF. CDR3 DNA: TGTGCCAGCAGCTTAGAAAGCCGACTAGCGGGGGGGCGATCCTACAATGAGCAGTTCTTC.

This clonotype was observed a few times. V and J are TRBV7-2 and TRBJ2-1; D is unresolved. Deletions cut 6 bases from V and 4 bases from J, with 10 bases between. Germline CDR1 is SGHTA and CDR2 is FQGNSA. This CDR3 contains 13 residues. The CDR3 DNA follows: TGTGCCAGCAGACGAGGCCCGTACAATGAGCAGTTCTTC. Translated, it gives CASRRGPYNEQFF.

The chain combines TRBV19 with TRBJ1-1, with 8 bases matching TRBD1. Trimming cost V 1 base and J 6 bases; bases outside gene matches: 7. The CDR3 runs 15 residues. Germline V lookup: CDR1 LNHDA, CDR2 SQIVND (reference sequence). The CDR3 spells CASSIGNRGFAEAFF. DNA for the CDR3: TGTGCCAGTAGTATAGGAAACAGGGGGTTTGCTGAAGCTTTCTTT.

This clonotype was counted only a few times. The chain links TRBV2 to TRBJ1-1; D is unclear. Per the germline V gene, CDR1 is SNHLY and CDR2 is FYNNEI. V was shortened by 4 bases and J by 9 bases, with 9 bases between the two germline ends. CDR3 length equals 11 residues. CDR3 coding DNA: TGTGCCAGCAGTGCCGGCCGTCAAGCTTTCTTT. This codes for CASSAGRQAFF.